The 7 T cell receptor beta chains listed next were all sequenced from one sample in a study of blood T cell repertoires in COVID-19. Assay: immunoSEQ multiplex PCR; the TCRdb copy retains only in-frame clones and omits some. The sample lists around 160,000 clones, around 84% occurring once. Specimen: peripheral blood. The receptors were sampled from a human donor in a cohort sampled during active COVID-19.

The rearrangement joins TRBV2 to TRBJ1-1; 8 positions agree with TRBD1. With 4 bases clipped from V and 5 bases from J, the junction kept 6 bases outside the gene matches. This CDR3 is 14 amino acids long. Germline-derived CDR1 and CDR2 are SNHLY and FYNNEI. The CDR3 DNA follows: TGTGCCAGCAGTGTAGGACAGGGTTCAACTGAAGCTTTCTTT. Translating gives CASSVGQGSTEAFF. The variable domain in full, completed from reference TRBV2 and TRBJ1-1, reads EPEVTQTPSHQVTQMGQEVILRCVPISNHLYFYWYRQILGQKVEFLVSFYNNEISEKSEIFDDQFSVERPDGSNFTLKIRSTKLEDSAMYFCASSVGQGSTEAFFGQGTRLTVV.

The chain links TRBV20-1 to TRBJ1-2; the match to TRBD1 covers 10 bases. The CDR3 runs 17 residues. Germline-derived CDR1 and CDR2 are DFQATT and SNEGSKA (reference sequence). V shed 3 bases and J 4 bases; nucleotides not matched to a gene: 14. CDR3 DNA: TGCAGTGCTAGTGCCTGGGACAGGGGCTATACGAGCTATGGCTACACCTTC. Amino acid sequence: CSASAWDRGYTSYGYTF.

The chain has TRBV2 and TRBJ2-5, with 13 bases identical to TRBD2. From germline, CDR1 is SNHLY and CDR2 FYNNEI. The CDR3 is 15 residues long. V was pared by 6 bases and J by 5 bases, with 6 bases of the junction left unmatched. As DNA, the CDR3 is TGTGCCAGCAGCCGCGGGACTAGCGGGGCTGAGACCCAGTACTTC. Amino acids: CASSRGTSGAETQYF.

V usage is TRBV5-4 and J usage is TRBJ1-5; D call uncertain. This CDR3 spans 14 amino acids. The V end was cut by 0 bases, the J end by 0 bases, with 4 bases between. Germline-derived CDR1 and CDR2 are SGHNT and YYREEE (reference sequence). The CDR3 here is CASSLGVSNQPQHF. CDR3 bases: TGTGCCAGCAGCTTGGGAGTTAGCAATCAGCCCCAGCATTTT.

The chain has TRBV3-1 (or the pseudogene TRBV3-2) and TRBJ2-7; 9 bases are a match to TRBD2. V dropped 1 base and J dropped 1; count of bases not matched to a gene: 5. The CDR3 loop spans 16 amino acids. CDR1 and CDR2 from the germline V gene are LGHDT and YNNKEL (reference sequence). The CDR3 DNA sequence: TGTGCCAGCAGCCAAGGATCTAGCGGGGCATCCTACGAGCAGTACTTC. As protein: CASSQGSSGASYEQYF.

The V and J genes are TRBV4-1 and TRBJ1-4; D might be TRBD1 (5 bases). The V gene's germline CDR1 is MGHRA and CDR2 YSYEKL. V lost 0 bases and J lost 6, with 11 bases in between. This CDR3 is built from 15 residues. Here the CDR3 DNA reads TGCGCCAGCAGCCAAGAAAGGGGAATTGATGAAAAACTGTTTTTT. Residues: CASSQERGIDEKLFF.

This clone occurred a few times. This rearrangement joins TRBV10-2 to TRBJ2-3; D unresolved. The ends were cut back, 3 bases at V and 0 bases at J, with 7 bases in the middle. CDR3 length: 14 amino acids. The V gene's germline CDR1 is WSHSY and CDR2 SAAADI. The CDR3 sequence is CASSEWASTDTQYF. In DNA, the CDR3 is TGCGCCAGCAGTGAATGGGCTAGCACAGATACGCAGTATTTT.